This T cell receptor (beta chain) originates from a study of blood T cell repertoires in COVID-19. Study summary: The cDNA or gDNA used as material had been derived from T cells, B-cell-depleted T cells, or PBMCs.

In the study's own analysis: Estimation of nucleated cell counts was performed using reference gene primer amplification. TCRdb keeps only in-frame clones here, not all; method: immunoSEQ multiplex PCR. That table supplies the V and J calls and clone size; D and trimming were determined from the DNA. The table lists hundreds of thousands of clones, around 85% of them singletons. This CDR3 spans 12 amino acids. The ends were cut back, 4 bases at V and 7 bases at J, with 10 bases in the middle. Germline V gene data show CDR1 as LNHDA and CDR2 as SQIVND (reference sequence). This TCR derives from a woman between 18 and 29 years old with acute or convalescent COVID-19. The chain recombines TRBV19 with TRBJ1-2, with D maybe TRBD1 (5 bases). The sample was peripheral blood. The CDR3 protein is CASSTQGTGYTF. In DNA, the CDR3 is TGTGCCAGTAGTACGCAGGGAACTGGCTACACCTTC.